The 27 T cell receptor beta chains presented below share a single source sample, sequenced in a study of response to subunit inactivated influenza vaccine (dated by TCRdb to 2017 to 2018). Library prep was done by RT-PCR. This sample was sequenced with an Illumina HiSeq 2500. Using fastp at Q25 and MiXCR, TCRdb reprocessed the public reads and kept productive beta chains. Identical CDR3 proteins give one entry, which carries the most common genes and DNA. The sample records hundreds of thousands of distinct CDR3 sequences, 7.6% of which are singletons. The leading ten clones occupy roughly 13% of the sample. The input for sequencing was PBMCs from blood, taken around 2 years after vaccination. The receptor set was obtained from a man aged 45-69 years who received an inactivated influenza vaccine. Donor details come from another sample of the same person, matched by shared clones.

The rearrangement links TRBV24-1 to TRBJ2-2; TRBD1 matches 11 bases. Per the germline V gene, CDR1 is KGHDR and CDR2 is SFDVKD. The CDR3 is 15 residues long. Trimming took 3 bases from V and 9 from J; bases not matched to a gene: 5. CDR3 sequence reads: CATSDRDRGDRELFF. CDR3 sequence (DNA): TGTGCCACCAGTGATCGGGACAGGGGGGACCGGGAGCTGTTTTTT.

This clonotype was found once. One end of the junction does not line up with germline, which may come from a read error. Written as DNA, the CDR3 is TGTGCCAGCAGTCTACGACGGAGCAATCAGACCCAGCATTTT. Translating gives CASSLRRSNQTQHF. The chain links TRBV28 to TRBJ1-5; D unresolved. This CDR3 spans 14 amino acids. Germline lookup yields CDR1 MDHEN and CDR2 SYDVKM.

This clonotype was seen only a few times. V usage is TRBV15 and J usage is TRBJ2-5; D unresolved. The V gene lost 3 bases and the J gene lost 2 bases, with 16 bases spanning the gap. The CDR3 is made up of 16 amino acids. Germline loops: CDR1 LNHNV, CDR2 YYDKDF (reference sequence). Written as DNA, the CDR3 is TGTGCCACCAGCAGGGGATTACACCCCAAACAAGAGACCCAGTACTTC. Translated, it gives CATSRGLHPKQETQYF.

V usage is TRBV28 and J usage is TRBJ2-3, with D perhaps TRBD2 (5 bases). In germline, CDR1 is MDHEN, CDR2 SYDVKM. Trimming pared 8 bases from V and 4 bases from J, leaving 16 bases between. This CDR3 is 14 amino acids long. The CDR3 reads CASFSSGSADTQYF. The CDR3 DNA reads as TGTGCCAGCTTCTCCTCGGGATCCGCAGATACGCAGTATTTT.

This sequence joins TRBV28 and TRBJ2-1; D ambiguous. Germline V CDR1 and CDR2: MDHEN, SYDVKM. The CDR3 is made up of 13 amino acids. The ends were cut back, 1 base at V and 9 bases at J, with 10 bases in the middle. CDR3 nucleotides: TGTGCCAGCAGTTTATCCGCGGCCCGTGAGCAGTTCTTC. This codes for CASSLSAAREQFF.

This clonotype was recorded a few times. The genes are TRBV6-1 and TRBJ2-6, with no clear D. The length of the CDR3 is 14 residues. The V gene lost 0 bases and the J gene lost 4 bases, with 4 bases spanning the gap. Germline CDR1 and CDR2: MNHNS and SASEGT. Written as DNA, the CDR3 is TGTGCCAGCAGTGAAGCCTGGGGGGCCAACGTCCTGACTTTC. Protein sequence: CASSEAWGANVLTF.

The chain uses TRBV7-9 and TRBJ2-2; tentative D call: TRBD2 (6 bases). This CDR3 is built from 16 residues. V was shortened by 8 bases and J by 5 bases, with 21 bases between the two germline ends. CDR1 is SEHNR, CDR2 FQNEAQ, per germline (reference sequence). CDR3 DNA: TGTGCCAGCGGCCCCGGGTGGAGGGTTGAGACCGGGGAGCTGTTTTTT. Amino acids: CASGPGWRVETGELFF. Drawing the rest from reference TRBV7-9 and TRBJ2-2, the complete variable domain is DTGVSQNPRHKITKRGQNVTFRCDPISEHNRLYWYRQTLGQGPEFLTYFQNEAQLEKSRLLSDRFSAERPKGSFSTLEIQRTEQGDSAMYLCASGPGWRVETGELFFGEGSRLTVL.

This clonotype was counted between two and nine times. V usage is TRBV4-3 and J usage is TRBJ1-3, with D unresolved. The CDR3 runs 16 residues. CDR1 and CDR2 (germline): LGHNA, YSLEER. V was shortened by 0 bases and J by 4 bases, with 13 bases between the two germline ends. In nucleotides, the CDR3 is TGCGCCAGCAGCCAAGATTCATCACCTTTGGGAAACACCATATATTTT. As protein: CASSQDSSPLGNTIYF.

V and J are TRBV12-3 or TRBV12-4 and TRBJ2-1, with D possibly being TRBD1 (7 bases). The V and J ends lost 3 bases and 4 bases respectively, with 10 bases between them. The CDR3 contains 14 residues. The CDR3 protein is CASSLTGRYNEQFF. CDR3 DNA sequence: TGTGCCAGCAGTTTGACAGGGAGGTACAATGAGCAGTTCTTC.

In its sample, this clonotype was seen many times. V gene TRBV20-1 combines with J gene TRBJ2-5; 9 bases align to TRBD1. In germline, CDR1 is DFQATT, CDR2 SNEGSKA (reference sequence). This CDR3 contains 15 residues. J was trimmed by 0 bases and V by 5 bases; bases with no gene match: 7. CDR3 nucleotides: TGCAGTGCTTCCGGGACAGGGCATCACCAAGAGACCCAGTACTTC. As protein: CSASGTGHHQETQYF.

This clonotype was recorded a few times. The chain combines TRBV9 with TRBJ2-1; tentatively, D is TRBD2 (7 bases). Trimming took off 3 bases at V and 6 bases at J, with 16 bases between the two ends. The CDR3 runs 15 residues. CDR1 and CDR2 from the germline V gene are SGDLS and YYNGEE. The DNA of the CDR3 is TGTGCCAGCAGCGCCGCGGGGGCGAGGGGCAATGAGCAGTTCTTC. This encodes CASSAAGARGNEQFF.

The chain links TRBV3-1 to TRBJ2-7; D possibly corresponds to TRBD1 (6 bases). V lost 5 bases and J lost 2, with 13 bases in between. Per germline, CDR1 LGHDT and CDR2 YNNKEL (reference sequence). The length of the CDR3 is 14 residues. The CDR3 here is CASSEDSPTYEQYF. The CDR3 nucleotides read TGTGCCAGCAGCGAGGACAGTCCTACCTACGAGCAGTACTTC.

Many counts were recorded for this clonotype. The chain carries TRBV15 and TRBJ2-3, with D uncertain. Trimming stripped 0 bases from V and 6 bases from J, with 7 bases between. This CDR3 contains 13 residues. Germline V gene sequence: CDR1 LNHNV, CDR2 YYDKDF (reference sequence). The CDR3 DNA sequence: TGTGCCACCAGCAGAGAAATCATGGATACGCAGTATTTT. Translated, it gives CATSREIMDTQYF.

The chain links TRBV28 to TRBJ1-2, with 9 bases fitting TRBD1. V lost 5 bases, J lost 4 bases, and 8 bases stayed unmatched. The CDR3 loop spans 15 amino acids. Germline CDR1 is MDHEN and CDR2 is SYDVKM. This CDR3 is CASSPSGQGGYGYTF. CDR3 nucleotide sequence: TGTGCCAGCAGTCCATCGGGACAGGGTGGCTATGGCTACACCTTC.

The chain joins TRBV11-2 to TRBJ2-3, with 8 bases that match TRBD2. In germline, CDR1 is SGHAT, CDR2 FQNNGV. The CDR3 contains 17 residues. V trimming: 1 base; J trimming: 1 base; junction bases outside the gene matches: 7. CDR3 region: CASSLGRAGVGTDTQYF. Here the CDR3 DNA reads TGTGCCAGCAGCTTAGGCCGAGCGGGGGTGGGCACAGATACGCAGTATTTT.

A few counts support this clonotype. The chain combines TRBV12-3 or TRBV12-4 with TRBJ2-2; D ambiguous. The ends were cut back, 7 bases at V and 0 bases at J, with 6 bases in the middle. The CDR3 loop spans 13 amino acids. CDR3 nucleotide sequence: TGTGCCAGCAAGCGAACGAACACCGGGGAGCTGTTTTTT. Translation gives CASKRTNTGELFF.

This clonotype was picked up a small number of times. The rearrangement joins TRBV10-3 to TRBJ2-7; 7 nucleotides align to TRBD2. The V gene's germline CDR1 is ENHRY and CDR2 SYGVKD. This CDR3 is 13 amino acids long. V gave up 6 bases and J gave up 2 bases; unmatched junction bases: 4. The CDR3 protein is CAIRGGGAYEQYF. CDR3 nucleotides: TGTGCCATCAGGGGTGGGGGGGCCTACGAGCAGTACTTC.

This clonotype turned up a few times. CDR3 sequence (DNA): TGTGCCAGCACCCAGCCGGCGGGCCCCGGCTGGGATGAGCAGTTCTTC. It yields the protein CASTQPAGPGWDEQFF. V and J are TRBV12-3 or TRBV12-4 and TRBJ2-1; possibly TRBD2 for D (5 bases). V was shortened by 7 bases and J by 8 bases, with 24 bases between the two germline ends. The CDR3 length is 16 residues.

The chain carries TRBV9 and TRBJ2-1; D ambiguous. This CDR3 has 15 amino acids. Looked up from germline, CDR1 is SGDLS and CDR2 is YYNGEE. V was pared by 0 bases and J by 5 bases, with 12 bases between. The chain's CDR3 is CASSVEPGTHNEQFF. The CDR3 DNA is TGTGCCAGCAGCGTAGAACCAGGAACCCACAATGAGCAGTTCTTC.

This clonotype was counted ten times or more. The rearrangement links TRBV5-1 to TRBJ2-1, with D uncertain. Between the trimmed V and J ends, which lost 2 bases and 7 bases, there was a span of 10 bases. The CDR3 has 13 residues. Germline V gene sequence: CDR1 SGHRS, CDR2 YFSETQ. The CDR3 here is CASSLAWNNEQFF. The CDR3 coding sequence is TGCGCCAGCAGCTTAGCATGGAATAATGAGCAGTTCTTC.

Many counts were recorded for this clonotype. The gene calls are TRBV7-2 and TRBJ2-7, with TRBD2 matching over 10 bases. The CDR3 loop spans 16 amino acids. V lost 4 bases to trimming and J lost 4 bases; unmatched junction nucleotides: 10. CDR1 is SGHTA and CDR2 is FQGNSA in the germline V gene. The CDR3 reads CASSSPTSGNPYEQYF. The CDR3 bases are TGTGCCAGCAGCTCACCTACTAGCGGGAACCCATACGAGCAGTACTTC.

This clonotype was counted only a few times. The chain employs TRBV7-3 and TRBJ2-7; TRBD2 might be the D (5 bases). The CDR3 sequence is 17 residues long. V was clipped by 1 base and J by 6 bases, with 22 bases between them. CDR1 SGHTA and CDR2 FQGTGA come from the germline V gene. CDR3 nucleotide sequence: TGTGCCAGCAGCTTAAGGCGTGGGTGGCGGCATCGGGGCGAGCAGTACTTC. It specifies CASSLRRGWRHRGEQYF.

This clonotype was counted only a few times. This chain uses TRBV28 with TRBJ2-7; D gene uncertain. Germline V gene lookup returns CDR1 MDHEN and CDR2 SYDVKM. Deletions cut 3 bases from V and 7 bases from J, with 13 bases between. The CDR3 extends over 13 amino acids. This CDR3 is CASSLVTAREQYF. The CDR3 nucleotides read TGTGCCAGCAGTTTGGTTACCGCCCGAGAGCAGTACTTC.

The CDR3 region is CSAVLWDTQYF. Here the CDR3 DNA reads TGCAGTGCCGTTTTATGGGATACGCAGTATTTT. The chain has TRBV20-1 and TRBJ2-3; D gene uncertain. CDR1 DFQATT and CDR2 SNEGSKA come from the germline V gene (reference sequence). Trimming took off 6 bases at V and 6 bases at J, with 10 bases between the two ends. The CDR3 covers 11 residues.

This chain connects TRBV4-1 to TRBJ2-3; 7 positions match TRBD1. The CDR3 loop spans 15 amino acids. V shed 0 bases and J 6 bases; nucleotides not matched to a gene: 6. CDR1 and CDR2 from the germline V gene are MGHRA and YSYEKL. This CDR3 is CASSQDRQGWDTQYF. The CDR3 nucleotides are TGCGCCAGCAGCCAAGATAGACAGGGTTGGGATACGCAGTATTTT.

This clonotype was seen a handful of times. V and J are TRBV3-1 and TRBJ1-1; no clear D gene. The germline V and J ends were trimmed by 1 base and 1 base, with 7 bases remaining between them. Germline V gene sequence: CDR1 LGHDT, CDR2 YNNKEL (reference sequence). This CDR3 comprises 14 residues. CDR3 coding DNA: TGTGCCAGCAGCCAAGGGGCGAAGAACACTGAAGCTTTCTTT. Its translation: CASSQGAKNTEAFF.

This clonotype was counted many times. This sequence joins TRBV2 and TRBJ1-2, with D uncertain. The V end was cut by 6 bases, the J end by 6 bases, with 5 bases between. The germline V gene has CDR1 SNHLY and CDR2 FYNNEI. This CDR3 contains 10 residues. The CDR3 coding sequence is TGTGCCAGCAGGGGCAATGGCTACACCTTC. Translation gives CASRGNGYTF.